A single sample is the source of the 22 T cell receptor beta chains below, sequenced in a study of shared clonotypes between healthy human individuals. Some clones are missing from TCRdb's copy, which holds only in-frame ones; the method was immunoSEQ multiplex PCR. The data hold about 2.4 million clones, with approximately 94% observed a single time. Sequences were obtained from naive CD4+ T cells from PBMCs. Stated subset: CD45RA+ positively selected. These receptors came from a man aged 18 to 29 in good health. Some clones in this sample may be carry-over from other donors' samples.

This sequence joins TRBV9 and TRBJ2-2; D is undetermined. V was cut by 0 bases and J by 0 bases, with 9 bases left in between. This CDR3 has 16 amino acids. Germline CDR1 and CDR2: SGDLS and YYNGEE. The CDR3 sequence is CASSVAGSANTGELFF. CDR3 DNA: TGTGCCAGCAGCGTAGCGGGCAGCGCGAACACCGGGGAGCTGTTTTTT.

The genes are TRBV7-9 and TRBJ2-1; no reliable D call. This CDR3 is built from 12 residues. With 3 bases removed from V and 4 bases from J, the gap between germline ends came to 4 bases. Per the germline V gene, CDR1 is SEHNR and CDR2 is FQNEAQ (reference sequence). This CDR3 is CASSLLYNEQFF. The CDR3 region has the DNA TGTGCCAGCAGCTTGCTATACAATGAGCAGTTCTTC.

This chain connects TRBV6-1 to TRBJ2-7, with D perhaps matching TRBD1 or TRBD2 (5 bases each). V was pared by 7 bases and J by 2 bases, with 15 bases between. The CDR3 spans 14 residues. The germline gives CDR1 MNHNS, CDR2 SASEGT. The CDR3 DNA reads as TGTGCCAGCACCGAGTTCGGGGCCCCCTACGAGCAGTACTTC. Protein sequence: CASTEFGAPYEQYF.

This clone was picked up one time. This chain connects TRBV11-2 to TRBJ2-1; a possible D gene is TRBD2 (6 bases). Germline CDR1 is SGHAT and CDR2 is FQNNGV. Trimming stripped 5 bases from V and 2 bases from J, with 16 bases between. This CDR3 is built from 16 residues. CDR3 coding DNA: TGTGCCAGCAGCCGGGCCCCGGGAGTCACCTACAATGAGCAGTTCTTC. Amino acid sequence: CASSRAPGVTYNEQFF.

V gene TRBV28 combines with J gene TRBJ1-2; 8 bases line up with TRBD1. Germline-derived CDR1 and CDR2 are MDHEN and SYDVKM. V lost 6 bases to trimming and J lost 4 bases; unmatched junction nucleotides: 1. This CDR3 is built from 12 residues. The CDR3 nucleotides are TGTGCCAGCAGCAGGGGGCGCTATGGCTACACCTTC. This codes for CASSRGRYGYTF.

V is TRBV7-2 and J is TRBJ2-2, with 8 positions matching TRBD2. The CDR3 runs 15 residues. With V trimmed by 4 bases and J by 3 bases, 4 bases remained unmatched. Germline V gene sequence: CDR1 SGHTA, CDR2 FQGNSA. CDR3 DNA sequence: TGTGCCAGCAGCTCCCGGGGGGGATACACCGGGGAGCTGTTTTTT. Protein product: CASSSRGGYTGELFF.

This chain connects TRBV5-4 to TRBJ2-3; no clear D gene. CDR3 length: 14 residues. The V end lost 4 bases, the J end lost 3 bases, and 12 bases lay between the germline ends. Germline V gene sequence: CDR1 SGHNT, CDR2 YYREEE (reference sequence). The CDR3 loop is CASSRLGPTDTQYF. The CDR3 nucleotides read TGTGCCAGCAGCCGCCTAGGACCAACAGATACGCAGTATTTT.

This clone was observed once. The V gene is TRBV6-6, the J gene TRBJ2-3, with no clear D. This CDR3 spans 11 amino acids. The ends were cut back, 10 bases at V and 2 bases at J, with 7 bases in the middle. The germline CDR1 and CDR2 sequences are MNHNY and SVGAGI (reference sequence). Here the CDR3 DNA reads TGTGCCACCACATACACAGATACGCAGTATTTT. Translated: CATTYTDTQYF.

V gene TRBV4-3 combines with J gene TRBJ2-2, with no clear D. The CDR3 is 16 residues long. Germline CDR1 is LGHNA and CDR2 is YSLEER. With 5 bases removed from V and 0 bases from J, the gap between germline ends came to 13 bases. CDR3 in amino acids: CASSSPDGTNTGELFF. Here the CDR3 DNA reads TGCGCCAGCAGCTCACCGGACGGAACGAACACCGGGGAGCTGTTTTTT.

The J gene is TRBJ2-3, the V gene TRBV5-1, with D possibly matching TRBD1 (5 bases). CDR3 length: 13 amino acids. Trimming pared 0 bases from V and 4 bases from J, leaving 6 bases between. Germline CDR1 and CDR2: SGHRS and YFSETQ. DNA for the CDR3: TGCGCCAGCAGCTTGGTGGGGCCAGATACGCAGTATTTT. This gives the protein CASSLVGPDTQYF.

This rearrangement joins TRBV6-5 to TRBJ2-1, with D maybe TRBD2 (6 bases). V dropped 4 bases and J dropped 9 bases, with 10 bases sitting between them. Germline-derived CDR1 and CDR2 are MNHEY and SVGAGI. The CDR3 runs to 12 residues. In DNA, the CDR3 is TGTGCCAGCAGTTGGGGGGACGGTGAGCAGTTCTTC. Its protein is CASSWGDGEQFF.

The V call is TRBV7-2, the J call TRBJ2-3; D call uncertain. Germline V lookup: CDR1 SGHTA, CDR2 FQGNSA. The CDR3 consists of 14 residues. Trimming removed 4 bases at V and 2 bases at J, with 10 bases between. CDR3 coding DNA: TGTGCCAGCAGCTCAAGAAGGCCCACAGATACGCAGTATTTT. Its translation: CASSSRRPTDTQYF.

The V call is TRBV5-1, the J call TRBJ2-5; TRBD2 aligns across 7 bases. Losses at the gene ends were 0 bases for V and 3 bases for J; bases not matched to a gene: 5. Germline V lookup: CDR1 SGHRS, CDR2 YFSETQ. The CDR3 sequence is 15 residues long. CDR3 sequence reads: CASSLVAGDEETQYF. The DNA for the CDR3 is TGCGCCAGCAGCTTGGTCGCGGGAGATGAAGAGACCCAGTACTTC.

This sequence joins TRBV9 and TRBJ2-3, with TRBD2 matching over 12 bases. Trimming at V came to 0 bases and at J to 0 bases, leaving 5 bases not matched to a gene. From germline, CDR1 is SGDLS and CDR2 YYNGEE. CDR3 length: 18 residues. The CDR3 DNA is TGTGCCAGCAGCGTAGGGCTAGCGGGAGGGCCAAGCACAGATACGCAGTATTTT. Amino acid sequence: CASSVGLAGGPSTDTQYF.

V gene TRBV28 combines with J gene TRBJ2-2; possibly TRBD1 for D (6 bases). Per germline, CDR1 MDHEN and CDR2 SYDVKM. Trimming shortened V by 6 bases and J by 6 bases, and 14 bases separated the two germline ends. CDR3 length equals 14 residues. The CDR3 DNA sequence: TGTGCCAGCAGCTTTCGAACAGGGTCCGGGGAGCTGTTTTTT. This encodes CASSFRTGSGELFF. Using reference TRBV28 and TRBJ2-2 for the parts outside the CDR3, the full variable domain is DVKVTQSSRYLVKRTGEKVFLECVQDMDHENMFWYRQDPGLGLRLIYFSYDVKMKEKGDIPEGYSVSREKKERFSLILESASTNQTSMYLCASSFRTGSGELFFGEGSRLTVL.

In this sample, this clone turned up once. This rearrangement joins TRBV30 to TRBJ2-1; D is perhaps TRBD2 (5 bases). V was shortened by 3 bases and J by 10 bases, with 13 bases between the two germline ends. CDR1 and CDR2 from the germline V gene are GTSNPN and SVGIG (reference sequence). The CDR3 length is 12 residues. The CDR3 DNA follows: TGTGCCTGGAGAACTAGTGTCAAGGAGCAGTTCTTC. Its protein is CAWRTSVKEQFF.

The rearrangement links TRBV5-4 to TRBJ2-3, with D unclear. V shed 2 bases and J shed 0 bases, with 10 bases lying between them. The CDR3 contains 15 residues. The germline V gene has CDR1 SGHNT and CDR2 YYREEE (reference sequence). The DNA of the CDR3 is TGTGCCAGCAGCTTTAGAATAGAAAGCACAGATACGCAGTATTTT. Translation: CASSFRIESTDTQYF.

This chain uses TRBV9 with TRBJ1-2; 9 nucleotides match TRBD1. This CDR3 contains 13 residues. The ends lost 3 bases at V and 7 bases at J; junction bases unmatched: 4. Germline V lookup: CDR1 SGDLS, CDR2 YYNGEE. Here the CDR3 DNA reads TGTGCCAGCAGCGAGAGGACAGGGGTTGGCTACACCTTC. Its protein is CASSERTGVGYTF.

J is TRBJ2-5 and V is TRBV6-6; D not certain. V was cut by 6 bases and J by 4 bases, with 15 bases left in between. The germline CDR1 and CDR2 sequences are MNHNY and SVGAGI (reference sequence). The CDR3 runs 14 residues. CDR3 sequence (DNA): TGTGCCAGCAGCCGCCATCGGAATCGAGAGACCCAGTACTTC. Amino acid sequence: CASSRHRNRETQYF.

The CDR3 DNA reads TGCGCCAGCAGGTCCGTCTGGGCGAACACTGAAGCTTTCTTT. It translates to CASRSVWANTEAFF. The chain couples TRBV4-3 to TRBJ1-1; D not certain. Germline V gene lookup returns CDR1 LGHNA and CDR2 YSLEER. V lost 6 bases to trimming and J lost 1 base, with 12 bases between them. The CDR3 has 14 residues.

The chain has TRBV10-3 and TRBJ2-3, with TRBD2 matching over 7 bases. CDR3 length: 14 amino acids. Losses at the gene ends were 7 bases for V and 3 bases for J; bases not matched to a gene: 7. In germline, CDR1 is ENHRY, CDR2 SYGVKD. Written as DNA, the CDR3 is TGTGCCATCACTCCGGCGGGAGATACAGATACGCAGTATTTT. Translated: CAITPAGDTDTQYF.

The chain joins TRBV5-4 to TRBJ2-7; 8 positions agree with TRBD1. CDR3 length: 15 residues. The V segment lost 4 bases and the J segment 0 bases; nucleotides outside the gene matches: 6. Germline V gene sequence: CDR1 SGHNT, CDR2 YYREEE (reference sequence). The chain's CDR3 is CASSPNRGSSYEQYF. The CDR3 nucleotides read TGTGCCAGCAGCCCGAACAGGGGGAGCTCCTACGAGCAGTACTTC.